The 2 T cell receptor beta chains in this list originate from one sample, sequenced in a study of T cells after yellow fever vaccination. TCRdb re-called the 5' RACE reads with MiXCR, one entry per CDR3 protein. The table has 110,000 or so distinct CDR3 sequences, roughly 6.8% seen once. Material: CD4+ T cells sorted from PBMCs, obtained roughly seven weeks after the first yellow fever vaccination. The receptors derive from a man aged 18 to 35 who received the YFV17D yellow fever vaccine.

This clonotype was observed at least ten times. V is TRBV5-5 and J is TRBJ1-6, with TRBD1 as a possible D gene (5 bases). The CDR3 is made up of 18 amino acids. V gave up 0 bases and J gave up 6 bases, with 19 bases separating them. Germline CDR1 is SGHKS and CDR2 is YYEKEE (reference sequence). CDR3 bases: TGTGCCAGCAGCTTGGGCGTAACCGGGACCCAACCTAATTCACCCCTCCACTTT. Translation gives CASSLGVTGTQPNSPLHF. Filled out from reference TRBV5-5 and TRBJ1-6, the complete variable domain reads DAGVTQSPTHLIKTRGQQVTLRCSPISGHKSVSWYQQVLGQGPQFIFQYYEKEERGRGNFPDRFSARQFPNYSSELNVNALLLGDSALYLCASSLGVTGTQPNSPLHFGNGTRLTVT.

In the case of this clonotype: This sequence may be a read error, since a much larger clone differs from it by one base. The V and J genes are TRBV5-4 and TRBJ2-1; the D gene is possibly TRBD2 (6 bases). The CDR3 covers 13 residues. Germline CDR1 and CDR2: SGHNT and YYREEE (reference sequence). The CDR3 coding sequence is TGTCCCAGCACCGGGGGAGGAACGAATGAGCAGTTCTTC. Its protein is CPSTGGGTNEQFF.